Listed below are T cell receptor beta chains from one sample, sequenced in a study of spatial heterogeneity in lung cancer. TCRdb re-called the 5' RACE reads with MiXCR, one entry per CDR3 protein. Of some 110,000 distinct CDR3 sequences listed, approximately 12% are singletons. The sample here was PBMCs, taken at follow-up. These receptors were taken from a male donor with early-stage non-small cell lung cancer. CDR3s include the opening cysteine and the closing phenylalanine or tryptophan. The D gene is left open where the match is weak. The size entry is marked missing in some rows and otherwise reads once, few, many or a size class.

v_call	d_call	j_call	clone_size	cdr3_nt	cdr3_aa
TRBV6-2/TRBV6-3	NA	TRBJ2-5	NA	TGTGCCAGCAGTCTGGACCGGACCCAGTACTTC	CASSLDRTQYF
TRBV5-4	NA	TRBJ1-6	many	TGTGCCAGCAGTTACATCAATTCACCCCTCCACTTT	CASSYINSPLHF
TRBV11-3	NA	TRBJ2-5	few	TGTGCCAGCAGCTTTGCCTACAGGGAAGGGGAGACCCAGTACTTC	CASSFAYREGETQYF
TRBV2	NA	TRBJ1-6	NA	TGTGCCAGCAGTGTACTGGACCAGCAGCCCTCCTATAATTCACCCCTCCACTTT	CASSVLDQQPSYNSPLHF
TRBV11-2	NA	TRBJ2-3	few	TGTGCCAGCAGCTTATTTCTCCGGTGGGGGCCTAGCACAGATACGCAGTATTTT	CASSLFLRWGPSTDTQYF
TRBV30	TRBD2	TRBJ2-2	NA	TGTGCCTGGGGCCCGGGACTAGCGGGGTGGACCGGGGAGCTGTTTTTT	CAWGPGLAGWTGELFF
TRBV5-1	NA	TRBJ2-3	many	TGCGCCAGCAGCTTGGGGCCGGAGACAGATACGCAGTATTTT	CASSLGPETDTQYF
TRBV24-1	TRBD1	TRBJ2-2	NA	TGTGCCACCGGGACAGGGAGAGACACCGGGGAGCTGTTTTTT	CATGTGRDTGELFF
TRBV4-2	NA	TRBJ2-3	few	TGTGCCAGCAGCCAAGGAGGAGGAGCTAGCACAGATACGCAGTATTTT	CASSQGGGASTDTQYF
TRBV12-3/TRBV12-4	NA	TRBJ1-5	NA	TGTGCCAGCAGTCCCGGATCCATAATAGCCCAGCATTTT	CASSPGSIIAQHF
TRBV20-1	TRBD1	TRBJ2-7	few	TGCAGTGCTAGAGACCGGGACAGCTCCTACGAGCAGTACTTC	CSARDRDSSYEQYF
TRBV5-1	NA	TRBJ2-1	NA	TGCGCCAGCAGCTTTCCAGGGGCGAACAATGAGCAGTTCTTC	CASSFPGANNEQFF
TRBV4-2	TRBD1	TRBJ2-1	NA	TGTGCCAGCAGCCAACCTCTCCAACCCAGCAGGGGGCAGTACAATGAGCAGTTCTTC	CASSQPLQPSRGQYNEQFF
TRBV29-1	NA	TRBJ2-5	NA	TGCAGCGTGGGTAGGAATGGAGAGACCCAGTACTTC	CSVGRNGETQYF
TRBV11-1	NA	TRBJ1-2	many	TGTGCCAGCAGCCTCTTGGAACACTATGGCTACACCTTC	CASSLLEHYGYTF
TRBV12-3/TRBV12-4	NA	TRBJ1-1	few	TGTGCCAGCAGCCAGTCGGTGAACACTGAAGCTTTCTTT	CASSQSVNTEAFF
TRBV7-2	NA	TRBJ1-3	NA	TGTGCCAGCAGCTTGAAGAGGGAACGAAACACCATATATTTT	CASSLKRERNTIYF
TRBV15	NA	TRBJ2-3	many	TGTGCCACCAGCACAGTTAGCGGCGTCACAGATACGCAGTATTTT	CATSTVSGVTDTQYF
TRBV7-8	TRBD1	TRBJ1-1	NA	TGTGCCAGCAGCTTAGCGGGACAGGGAAGATCCACTGAAGCTTTCTTT	CASSLAGQGRSTEAFF
TRBV5-1	NA	TRBJ2-7	many	TGTGCCAGCAGCGCGGGCCCGACTGTCTACGAGCAGTACTTC	CASSAGPTVYEQYF
TRBV9	TRBD1	TRBJ2-7	NA	TGTGCCAGCAGCGTAGGACAGGGGGCGCGTGAGCAGTACTTC	CASSVGQGAREQYF
TRBV7-6	NA	TRBJ1-5	NA	TGTGCCAGCAGCGGTGACAGCTATAGCAATCAGCCCCAGCATTTT	CASSGDSYSNQPQHF
TRBV20-1	NA	TRBJ1-1	many	TGCAGTGCGGTCGACTTGTCAAACACTGAAGCTTTCTTT	CSAVDLSNTEAFF
TRBV29-1	TRBD1	TRBJ2-4	many	TGCAGCGTTGACACTCCAGGGGGCACAGGGGGCGTCAAAAACATTCAGTACTTC	CSVDTPGGTGGVKNIQYF
TRBV6-2/TRBV6-3	NA	TRBJ2-1	few	TGTGCCAGCCTACGAGGGGGGGATCGCAATGAGCAGTTCTTC	CASLRGGDRNEQFF
TRBV24-1	TRBD1	TRBJ1-2	few	TGTGCCACCAGTGATGGACAGGGTTATGGCTACACCTTC	CATSDGQGYGYTF
TRBV20-1	NA	TRBJ1-1	many	TGCAGTGCTCCGCCCTCCAACACTGAAGCTTTCTTT	CSAPPSNTEAFF
TRBV20-1	NA	TRBJ2-1	NA	TGCAGTGCTGCCCCCCCGACCAGAAGCTCCTACAATGAGCAGTTCTTC	CSAAPPTRSSYNEQFF
TRBV12-3/TRBV12-4	NA	TRBJ1-1	few	TGTGCCAGCGTCCCTGATGCGGTCGGCACTGAAGCTTTCTTT	CASVPDAVGTEAFF
TRBV20-1	NA	TRBJ2-3	NA	TGCAGTGCCAACCCGGACACAGATACGCAGTATTTT	CSANPDTDTQYF
TRBV7-2	NA	TRBJ2-1	NA	TGTGCCAGCAGCTTGGAGGGCCAGGCCTACAATGAGCAGTTCTTC	CASSLEGQAYNEQFF
TRBV11-2	NA	TRBJ2-1	many	TGTGCCAGCAGCTTAAACAACCCCTACAATGAGCAGTTCTTC	CASSLNNPYNEQFF